Listed below are T cell receptor beta chains from one sample, sequenced in a study of memory CD8 T cells in hepatitis C reinfection. The assay was immunoSEQ multiplex PCR, and TCRdb's table has in-frame clones only and misses some. The repertoire holds some 44,000 clones, with approximately 89% as singletons. Sequenced sample: naive CD8+ T cells sorted from blood. Every receptor here comes from a man between 18 and 35 years old with hepatitis C virus infection. Both conserved end residues are trimmed from each CDR3.

TRBJ1-2 | 12 | TRBV4-2 | ASSQEGVNYGYT
TRBJ2-2 | 13 | TRBV5-1 | ASSLSRGNTGELF
TRBJ2-2 | 13 | TRBV10-2 | ASSEVGGGPGELF
TRBJ1-1 | 13 | TRBV6-5 | ASTLAAGENTEAF
TRBJ2-2 | 12 | TRBV6-5 | ASSYGGGTGELF
TRBJ2-3 | 16 | TRBV7-9 | ASSPLAGGPQITDTQY
TRBJ1-1 | 11 | TRBV7-3 | ASSSQGAAEAF
TRBJ1-5 | 10 | TRBV6-5 | ASSYSGQPQH
TRBJ1-5 | 9 | TRBV10-1 | ASMKRQPQH
TRBJ2-2 | 16 | TRBV11-2 | ASSLGPAGLAGSGELF
TRBJ2-7 | 12 | TRBV2 | ASSEGPVKYEQY
TRBJ2-2 | 13 | TRBV19 | ASSISGGGTGELF
TRBJ1-3 | 14 | TRBV9 | ASSVGQGAAGNTIY
TRBJ2-1 | 14 | TRBV6-1 | ASSEPPGLAGREQF
TRBJ1-2 | 11 | TRBV11-2 | ASSLQGSYGYT
TRBJ2-5 | 12 | TRBV11-2 | ASSGLMGPETQY
TRBJ2-7 | 13 | TRBV19 | ASSTLQGVVYEQY
TRBJ1-5 | 12 | TRBV2 | ASSERTDNQPQH
TRBJ2-7 | 14 | TRBV27 | ASSPSWGTGIYEQY
TRBJ2-1 | 11 | TRBV6-5 | ASSLLTEGEQF
TRBJ1-4 | 12 | TRBV29-1 | SALPGTGVEKLF
TRBJ2-7 | 12 | TRBV5-1 | ASSFGGAGYEQY
TRBJ1-4 | 12 | TRBV5-4 | ASSYDRGWEKLF
TRBJ2-3 | 14 | TRBV4-3 | ASSPREAGSTDTQY
TRBJ2-2 | 11 | TRBV27 | ASSSLGEGELF
TRBJ2-3 | 14 | TRBV28 | ASSLGLAGALDTQY
TRBJ2-6 | 14 | TRBV7-2 | ASNHLAGSGANALT
TRBJ2-1 | 13 | TRBV19 | ASSIRGGPYNEQF
TRBJ2-2 | 15 | TRBV7-8 | ASSPTTTGANTGELF
TRBJ2-1 | 13 | TRBV4-1 | ASSQVPGLANEQF
TRBJ1-2 | 13 | TRBV19 | ASSMGRGSDYGYT
TRBJ2-1 | 10 | TRBV5-6 | ASSYLGNEQF
TRBJ2-5 | 13 | TRBV9 | ASSVGTSFGETQY
TRBJ2-3 | 16 | TRBV7-9 | ASVPALRQGSSTDTQY